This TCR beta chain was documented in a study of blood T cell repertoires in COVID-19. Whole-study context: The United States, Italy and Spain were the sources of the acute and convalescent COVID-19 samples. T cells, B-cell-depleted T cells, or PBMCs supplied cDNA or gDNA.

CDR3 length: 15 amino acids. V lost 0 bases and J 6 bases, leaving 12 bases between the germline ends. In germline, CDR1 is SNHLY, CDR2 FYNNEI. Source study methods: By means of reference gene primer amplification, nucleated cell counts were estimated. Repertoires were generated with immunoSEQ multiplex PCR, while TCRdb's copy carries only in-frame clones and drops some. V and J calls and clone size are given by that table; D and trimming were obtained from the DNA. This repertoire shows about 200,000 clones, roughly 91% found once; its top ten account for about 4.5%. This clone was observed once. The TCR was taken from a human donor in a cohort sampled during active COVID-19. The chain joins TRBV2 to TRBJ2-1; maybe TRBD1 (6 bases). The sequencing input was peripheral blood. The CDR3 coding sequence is TGTGCCAGCAGTGAAGCAGGCCAGGGGATCAATGAGCAGTTCTTC. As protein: CASSEAGQGINEQFF.